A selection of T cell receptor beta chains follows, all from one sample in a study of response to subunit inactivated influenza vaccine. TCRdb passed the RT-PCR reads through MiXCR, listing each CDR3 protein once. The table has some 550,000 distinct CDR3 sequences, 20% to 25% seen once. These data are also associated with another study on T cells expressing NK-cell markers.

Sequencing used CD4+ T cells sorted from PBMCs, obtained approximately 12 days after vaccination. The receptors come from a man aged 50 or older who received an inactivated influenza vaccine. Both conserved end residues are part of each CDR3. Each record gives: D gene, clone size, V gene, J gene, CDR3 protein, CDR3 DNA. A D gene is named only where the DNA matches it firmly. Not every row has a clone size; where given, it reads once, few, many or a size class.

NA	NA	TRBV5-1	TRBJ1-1	CASSRVQGATEAFF	TGCGCCAGCAGCCGAGTACAGGGCGCAACTGAAGCTTTCTTT
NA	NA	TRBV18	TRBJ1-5	CASSTTEYSNQPQHF	TGTGCCAGCTCAACGACAGAGTATAGCAATCAGCCCCAGCATTTT
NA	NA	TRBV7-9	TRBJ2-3	CASSLTAGNTDTQYF	TGTGCCAGCAGCTTAACCGCAGGGAACACAGATACGCAGTATTTT
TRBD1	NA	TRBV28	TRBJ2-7	CASSLPDRGGEQYF	TGTGCCAGCAGTTTACCGGACAGGGGAGGCGAGCAGTACTTC
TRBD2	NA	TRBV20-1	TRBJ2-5	CSARGGLAGGGQETQYF	TGCAGTGCTAGAGGGGGACTAGCGGGAGGGGGGCAAGAGACCCAGTACTTC
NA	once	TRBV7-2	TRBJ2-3	CASSFMGGFGTDTQYF	TGTGCCAGCAGCTTCATGGGGGGATTTGGCACAGATACGCAGTATTTT
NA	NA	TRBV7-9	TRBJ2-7	CASSPPGPLSPYEQYF	TGTGCCAGCAGTCCACCGGGGCCCCTCTCACCTTACGAGCAGTACTTC
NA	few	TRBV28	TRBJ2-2	CATSLPGSGELFF	TGTGCCACTTCACTCCCTGGTTCCGGGGAGCTGTTTTTT
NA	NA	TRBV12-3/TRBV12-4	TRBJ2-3	CASRRQADGTDTQYF	TGTGCCAGCAGGAGACAGGCCGACGGCACAGATACGCAGTATTTT
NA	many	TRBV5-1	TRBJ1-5	CASSFGGNQPQHF	TGTGCCAGCAGCTTCGGAGGAAATCAGCCCCAGCATTTT